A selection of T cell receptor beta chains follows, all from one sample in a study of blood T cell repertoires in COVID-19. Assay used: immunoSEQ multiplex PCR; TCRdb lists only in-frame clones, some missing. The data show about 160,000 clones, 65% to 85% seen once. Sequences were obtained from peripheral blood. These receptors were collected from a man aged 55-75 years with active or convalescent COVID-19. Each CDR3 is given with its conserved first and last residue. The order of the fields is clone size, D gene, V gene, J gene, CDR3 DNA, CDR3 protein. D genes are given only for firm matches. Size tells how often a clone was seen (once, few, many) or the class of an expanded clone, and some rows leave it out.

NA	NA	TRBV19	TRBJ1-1	TGTGCCAGTAGTATATCCGGGGGGCGGACTGAAGCTTTCTTT	CASSISGGRTEAFF
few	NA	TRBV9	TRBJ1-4	TGTGCCAGCAGCTTGACAGCAACTAATGAAAAACTGTTTTTT	CASSLTATNEKLFF
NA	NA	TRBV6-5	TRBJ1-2	TGTGCCAGCAGTTACACCCGACAGGTCGGCTACACCTTC	CASSYTRQVGYTF
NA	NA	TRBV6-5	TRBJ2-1	TGTGCCAGCAGTTTCAGAAGGGGACTGAGGGTTAATGAGCAGTTCTTC	CASSFRRGLRVNEQFF
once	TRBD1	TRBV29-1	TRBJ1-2	TGCAGCGTTGAAGGGGGGACAGGGGGCCGCGGCTACACCTTC	CSVEGGTGGRGYTF
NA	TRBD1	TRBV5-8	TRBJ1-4	TGTGCCAGCAGCTTGCGGGACAGGGGTTCAACTAATGAAAAACTGTTTTTT	CASSLRDRGSTNEKLFF
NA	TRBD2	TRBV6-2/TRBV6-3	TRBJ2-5	TGTGCCAGCAGTTACTCGAATCTCGGGGTAGCGGGAGGGCAAGAGACCCAGTACTTC	CASSYSNLGVAGGQETQYF
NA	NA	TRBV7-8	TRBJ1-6	TGTGCCAGCACCCCTACGGTTGATCTCCTCCACTTT	CASTPTVDLLHF
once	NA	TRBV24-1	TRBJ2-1	TGTGCCACCAGGGATGAAGGCCGGGATGAGCAGTTCTTC	CATRDEGRDEQFF
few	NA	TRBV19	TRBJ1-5	TGTGCCAGTAGTATAGTCCAGGGTATGCCCCAGCATTTT	CASSIVQGMPQHF
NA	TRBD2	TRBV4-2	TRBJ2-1	TGTGCCAGCAGCCAAGAGACTAGCGGGAGGGCCGGAAATGAGCAGTTCTTC	CASSQETSGRAGNEQFF
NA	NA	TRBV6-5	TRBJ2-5	TGTGCCAGCAGTTACCTAGGGGGTGGATACGAGACCCAGTACTTC	CASSYLGGGYETQYF
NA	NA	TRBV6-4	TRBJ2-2	TGTGCCAGCAGTGGTCAGGCAAACACCGGGGAGCTGTTTTTT	CASSGQANTGELFF
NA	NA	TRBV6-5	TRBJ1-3	TGTGCCAGCAGACTACCCTCTGGAAACACCATATATTTT	CASRLPSGNTIYF
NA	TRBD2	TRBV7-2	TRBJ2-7	TGTGCCAGCAGCCGGGACAGTGGACTAGCGGGAGGGCTGTACGAGCAGTACTTC	CASSRDSGLAGGLYEQYF
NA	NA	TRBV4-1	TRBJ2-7	TGCGCCAGCAGCCAAAGGACAGACTCCTACGAGCAGTACTTC	CASSQRTDSYEQYF
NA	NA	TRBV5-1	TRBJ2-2	TGCGCCAGCAGCTTGGTGGCCCCAGGCACCGGGGAGCTGTTTTTT	CASSLVAPGTGELFF
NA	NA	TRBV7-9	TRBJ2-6	TGTGCCAGCAGCTCCGCTAAAACAGGCTCTGGGGCCAACGTCCTGACTTTC	CASSSAKTGSGANVLTF
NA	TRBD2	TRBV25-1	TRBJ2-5	TGTGCCAGCAGTGGAGCGGGGGTGATTGAGACCCAGTACTTC	CASSGAGVIETQYF
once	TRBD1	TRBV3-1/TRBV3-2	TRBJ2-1	TGTGCCAGCAGCCGCGGGACAGGCTCGTTCCTAGGTGAGCAGTTCTTC	CASSRGTGSFLGEQFF
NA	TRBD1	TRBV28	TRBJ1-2	TGTGCCAGCAGTCCCTCCGGGACAGGGAATAGCAACGCAGGCTACACCTTC	CASSPSGTGNSNAGYTF
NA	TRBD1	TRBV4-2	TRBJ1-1	TGTGCCAGCAGCCAAGGGGTCGGACAGGGAGTAGAGGCTTTCTTT	CASSQGVGQGVEAFF
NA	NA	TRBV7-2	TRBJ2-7	TGTGCCAGCAGCTTGGACAGACCTTACGAGCAGTACTTC	CASSLDRPYEQYF
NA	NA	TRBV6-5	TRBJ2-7	TGTGCCAGCAGCAGGGGCCTGTCCTACGAGCAGTACTTC	CASSRGLSYEQYF
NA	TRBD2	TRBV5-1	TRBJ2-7	TGCGCCAGCAGCTCCTCTACGGGACTAACCTACGAGCAGTACTTC	CASSSSTGLTYEQYF
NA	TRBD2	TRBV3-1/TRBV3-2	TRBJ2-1	TGTGCCAGCAGCCCTAGCGGGGGGGCCGAGAATGAGCAGTTCTTC	CASSPSGGAENEQFF
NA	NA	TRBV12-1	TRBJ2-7	TGTGCCAGCAAGGGACAGCTTGAGTCCCAATCCTACGAGCAGTACTTC	CASKGQLESQSYEQYF
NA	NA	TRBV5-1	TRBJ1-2	TGCGCCAGCAGTGGGTCTGCGGCGGAACCTGGCTACACCTTC	CASSGSAAEPGYTF
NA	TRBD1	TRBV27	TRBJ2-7	TGTGCCAGCAGTTTTCGACAGGGCAAGAACGAGCAGTACTTC	CASSFRQGKNEQYF
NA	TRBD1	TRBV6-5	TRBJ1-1	TGTGCCAGCAGTTCTCGGGACAGGGGTCTTGCTGAAGCTTTCTTT	CASSSRDRGLAEAFF
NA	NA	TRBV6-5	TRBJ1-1	TGTGCCAGCCAGCGGGGTTCGAACACTGAAGCTTTCTTT	CASQRGSNTEAFF
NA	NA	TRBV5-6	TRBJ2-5	TGTGCCAGCAGCTTCGACAGATTCCAAGAGACCCAGTACTTC	CASSFDRFQETQYF
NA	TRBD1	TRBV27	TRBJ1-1	TGTGCCAGCAGGCAGACAGGGTACACTGAAGCTTTCTTT	CASRQTGYTEAFF
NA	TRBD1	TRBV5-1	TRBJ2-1	TGCGCCAGCAGCTTGTGGGACAGGGAGTTCGATGAGCAGTTCTTC	CASSLWDREFDEQFF
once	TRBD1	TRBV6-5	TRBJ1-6	TGTGCCAGCAGCCGCGGACAGGGGAATAATTCACCCCTCCACTTT	CASSRGQGNNSPLHF
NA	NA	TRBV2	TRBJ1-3	TGTGCCAGCAGTGGAGGCGCTAAGATCGGAAACACCATATATTTT	CASSGGAKIGNTIYF
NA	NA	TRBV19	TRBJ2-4	TGTGCCAGTAGTATAGATCCTAACAGGGTGAAGGACATTCAGTACTTC	CASSIDPNRVKDIQYF
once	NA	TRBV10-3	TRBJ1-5	TGTGCCATCAGTGAGTCTTCGAGGGAAAATCAGCCCCAGCATTTT	CAISESSRENQPQHF
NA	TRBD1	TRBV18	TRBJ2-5	TGTGCCAGCTCATCGATCGGACAGGGCCAAGAGACCCAGTACTTC	CASSSIGQGQETQYF
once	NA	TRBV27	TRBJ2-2	TGTGCCAGCAGCGGCCCAAGCCTTACAGGCAGCGGGGAGCTGTTTTTT	CASSGPSLTGSGELFF
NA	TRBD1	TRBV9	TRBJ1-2	TGTGCCAGCAGCGACCGGACAGGACTCTATGGCTACACCTTC	CASSDRTGLYGYTF